This T cell receptor beta chain was identified in a study of a mutant IDH1 vaccine in newly diagnosed glioma. Whole-study context: In some groups vaccination began 4-6 weeks post-radiotherapy; others received it with temozolomide.

Documented time point: week 35, safety follow-up. Vaccine doses each comprised 300 ug of mutant IDH1 20-mer peptide, with topical imiquimod. Produced via immunoSEQ multiplex PCR; TCRdb's table is partial and in-frame only. Of 45,000 to 50,000 clones in the sample, roughly 91% were seen once. A word on this clone: What it recognizes is unknown.

Germline assignment: CDR1 MGHRA and CDR2 YSYEKL. The CDR3 contains 15 residues. V shed 1 base and J shed 6 bases, with 15 bases lying between them. This receptor was identified in a woman in her forties with glioma. The rearrangement links TRBV4-1 to TRBJ1-2; no reliable D call. Source: PBMCs, taken from a glioma patient whose treatment included an IDH1 peptide vaccine. CDR3 sequence (DNA): TGCGCCAGCAGCCAAGGGGGAGGAGCCCAGGATGGCTACACCTTC. Amino acids: CASSQGGGAQDGYTF.